This TCR beta chain was sequenced during a study of Graves' ophthalmopathy and Graves' hyperthyroidism. RNA transcripts were the template, and TCR beta CDR3 regions were amplified from them. HTBI primers were used in a first-round RT-PCR, which preceded a second-round multiplex PCR. TCRdb re-derived calls from the multiplex PCR reads in MiXCR, one entry per CDR3 protein. The profile shows approximately 160,000 distinct CDR3 sequences, about two fifths of them singletons. With 9 bases removed from V and 3 bases from J, the gap between germline ends came to 14 bases. CDR1 and CDR2 from the germline V gene are SGHDN and FVKESK. The CDR3 runs to 14 residues. This clonotype has ten or more counts.

The sequence was collected from a man aged 25 to 45 with Graves' ophthalmopathy. Sequencing input: peripheral blood. The chain links TRBV14 to TRBJ2-2; D may be TRBD1 (6 bases). The DNA for the CDR3 is TGTGCCAGGACCCGGGACACCGACACCGGGGAGCTGTTTTTT. Protein product: CARTRDTDTGELFF.